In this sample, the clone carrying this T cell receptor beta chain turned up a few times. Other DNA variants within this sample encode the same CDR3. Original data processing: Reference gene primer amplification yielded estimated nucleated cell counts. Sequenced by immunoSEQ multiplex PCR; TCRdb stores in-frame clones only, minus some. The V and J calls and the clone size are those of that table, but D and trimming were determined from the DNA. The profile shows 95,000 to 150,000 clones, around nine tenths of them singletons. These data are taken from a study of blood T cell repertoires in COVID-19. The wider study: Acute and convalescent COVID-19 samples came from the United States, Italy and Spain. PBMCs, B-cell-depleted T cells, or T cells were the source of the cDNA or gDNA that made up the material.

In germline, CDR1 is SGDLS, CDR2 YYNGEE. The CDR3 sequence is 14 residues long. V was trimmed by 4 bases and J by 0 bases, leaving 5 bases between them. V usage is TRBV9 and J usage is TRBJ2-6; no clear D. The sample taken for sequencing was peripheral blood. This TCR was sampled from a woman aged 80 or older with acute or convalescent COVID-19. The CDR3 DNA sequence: TGTGCCAGCAGCTTTAGCTCTGGGGCCAACGTCCTGACTTTC. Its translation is CASSFSSGANVLTF.